What follows describes a single T cell receptor beta chain. Its antigen is currently unknown. V lost 6 bases to trimming and J lost 1 base; unmatched junction nucleotides: 15. Germline V CDR1 and CDR2: MNHNY, SVGAGI (reference sequence). The CDR3 runs 19 residues. The assay was immunoSEQ multiplex PCR, and TCRdb's table has in-frame clones only and misses some. The sample shows tens of thousands of clones, 80% to 90% of them seen only once. These data belong to a study of T cell responses to AZD1222 COVID-19 vaccine. Study-wide results and caveats: Close to half of all spike-specific TCRs reportedly target regions of the variants that are unmutated. Vaccine-related CD4 TCRs covered spike, predominating at 160-218 and 743-854. Mostly white British, mostly female donors; authors suggested clonal diversity may be underestimated. AZD1222 recipients seropositive at baseline numbered only five to seven.

Specimen: peripheral blood, collected 28 days after the second AZD1222 dose. The sequence was collected from an adult who received the AZD1222 COVID-19 vaccine. This chain links TRBV6-6 with TRBJ1-6, with TRBD1 identical over 7 bases. Written as DNA, the CDR3 is TGTGCCAGCAGCCGAACCGGGACAGTAACCGGTTCCTATAATTCACCCCTCCACTTT. Translating gives CASSRTGTVTGSYNSPLHF.